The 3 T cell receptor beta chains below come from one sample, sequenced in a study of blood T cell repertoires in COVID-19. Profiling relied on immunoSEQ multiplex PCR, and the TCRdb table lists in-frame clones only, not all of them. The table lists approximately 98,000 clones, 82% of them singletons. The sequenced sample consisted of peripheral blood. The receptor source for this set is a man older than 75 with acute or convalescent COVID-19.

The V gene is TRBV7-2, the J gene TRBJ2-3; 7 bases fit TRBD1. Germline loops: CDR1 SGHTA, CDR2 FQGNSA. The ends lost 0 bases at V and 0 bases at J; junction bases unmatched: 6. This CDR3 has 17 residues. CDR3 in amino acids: CASSLAGTAQSTDTQYF. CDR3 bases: TGTGCCAGCAGCTTAGCTGGGACAGCTCAAAGCACAGATACGCAGTATTTT.

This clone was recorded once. In nucleotides, the CDR3 is TGTGCCAGCAGCTTAAGGGGGACAGACGAGACCCAGTACTTC. Translated: CASSLRGTDETQYF. The rearrangement joins TRBV2 to TRBJ2-5; 7 positions match TRBD1. From germline, CDR1 is SNHLY and CDR2 FYNNEI. The CDR3 extends over 14 amino acids. Unmatched junction bases numbered 9, after V lost 6 bases and J lost 5 bases. Variable domain in full (rest from reference TRBV2 and TRBJ2-5): EPEVTQTPSHQVTQMGQEVILRCVPISNHLYFYWYRQILGQKVEFLVSFYNNEISEKSEIFDDQFSVERPDGSNFTLKIRSTKLEDSAMYFCASSLRGTDETQYFGPGTRLLVL.

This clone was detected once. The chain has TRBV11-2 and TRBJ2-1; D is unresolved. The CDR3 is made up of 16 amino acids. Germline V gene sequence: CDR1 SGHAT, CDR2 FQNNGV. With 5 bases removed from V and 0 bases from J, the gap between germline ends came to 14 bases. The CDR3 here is CASSIVTPSSYNEQFF. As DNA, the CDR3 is TGTGCCAGCAGCATTGTAACCCCTAGCTCCTACAATGAGCAGTTCTTC.